A single sample is the source of the 27 T cell receptor beta chains below, sequenced in a study of shared T cell receptors in the human thymus. TCRdb's copy holds only in-frame clones and misses some; the assay was immunoSEQ multiplex PCR. The sample has approximately 760,000 clones, approximately 85% seen once; the top ten hold around 0.0094%. The sample was also linked to a second study, of human thymus T cells.

Sequencing input: thymocytes. The receptors were gathered from a girl under three years old with a congenital heart defect.

In DNA form, the CDR3 reads TGTGCCAGCAGCGCCCCTTCAGTCTACGAGCAGTACTTC. This gives the protein CASSAPSVYEQYF. The rearrangement uses TRBV7-2 and TRBJ2-7; no definite D call. This CDR3 has 13 residues. The ends were cut back, 5 bases at V and 3 bases at J, with 11 bases in the middle. CDR1 is SGHTA and CDR2 is FQGNSA in the germline V gene.

This clone was detected only a few times. In nucleotides, the CDR3 is TGCGCCAGCAGCTTGCGACAGGGGGTTATGGACACTGAAGCTTTCTTT. Translation: CASSLRQGVMDTEAFF. V usage is TRBV5-1 and J usage is TRBJ1-1; TRBD1 agrees at 9 bases. The CDR3 contains 16 residues. Germline values: CDR1 SGHRS, CDR2 YFSETQ. V trimming: 1 base; J trimming: 3 bases; junction bases outside the gene matches: 7.

J is TRBJ2-1 and V is TRBV6-5, with 7 bases identical to TRBD1. Germline-derived CDR1 and CDR2 are MNHEY and SVGAGI. The CDR3 totals 14 residues. V lost 6 bases to trimming and J lost 0 bases; unmatched junction nucleotides: 2. The CDR3 here is CASRTGSSYNEQFF. CDR3 in DNA: TGTGCCAGCAGGACAGGGAGCTCCTACAATGAGCAGTTCTTC.

The sample holds one count of this clone. This sequence joins TRBV11-2 and TRBJ2-6, with D hard to call. CDR1 is SGHAT, CDR2 FQNNGV, per germline. The CDR3 has 18 amino acids. The V gene lost 1 base and the J gene lost 0 bases, with 13 bases spanning the gap. CDR3 coding DNA: TGTGCCAGCAGCTTAGTTTTGTTGCCGCGCTCTGGGGCCAACGTCCTGACTTTC. Residues: CASSLVLLPRSGANVLTF.

The CDR3 DNA reads TGTGCCAGCAGCTTCGGGACAATGAGGCTCGCGACCACAGATACGCAGTATTTT. It translates to CASSFGTMRLATTDTQYF. The chain employs TRBV11-2 and TRBJ2-3; TRBD1 is a possible D gene (6 bases). The CDR3 runs to 18 residues. The V gene lost 3 bases and the J gene lost 2 bases, with 21 bases spanning the gap. Per the germline V gene, CDR1 is SGHAT and CDR2 is FQNNGV.

The chain uses TRBV19 and TRBJ1-2; TRBD1 matches 7 bases. The J segment lost 4 bases and the V segment lost 7 bases, leaving 3 bases of the junction unmatched. Germline CDR1 reads LNHDA; CDR2 reads SQIVND (reference sequence). The CDR3 sequence is 12 residues long. For the CDR3, the DNA is TGTGCCAGTACCGGGACAGCCTATGGCTACACCTTC. Amino acid sequence: CASTGTAYGYTF.

In its sample, this clone was seen once. This chain joins TRBV9 and TRBJ1-2, with 8 bases that match TRBD1. This CDR3 is 16 amino acids long. Losses at the gene ends were 3 bases for V and 4 bases for J; bases not matched to a gene: 11. Germline V gene sequence: CDR1 SGDLS, CDR2 YYNGEE. The CDR3 sequence is CASSAGDRSKGYGYTF. CDR3 DNA sequence: TGTGCCAGCAGCGCAGGGGACAGGAGCAAAGGCTATGGCTACACCTTC.

The chain carries TRBV19 and TRBJ1-1; no definite D call. The V gene lost 1 base and the J gene lost 11 bases, with 11 bases spanning the gap. The CDR3 has 12 amino acids. Germline-derived CDR1 and CDR2 are LNHDA and SQIVND (reference sequence). CDR3 nucleotides: TGTGCCAGTAGTATAGGTGGAGTCCCGGCTTTCTTT. It codes for CASSIGGVPAFF.

This rearrangement joins TRBV5-5 to TRBJ2-1; 9 positions match TRBD2. The CDR3 runs 16 residues. J lost 7 bases, V lost 5 bases, and 13 bases had no gene match. The germline V gene encodes CDR1 SGHKS and CDR2 YYEKEE (reference sequence). The CDR3 nucleotides are TGTGCCAGCAGTAATTGCGGGGGGGCCCTTTCAAATGAGCAGTTCTTC. Its translation is CASSNCGGALSNEQFF.

This clone was seen a few times. The chain carries TRBV7-2 and TRBJ1-6, with D possibly being TRBD1 (5 bases). Trimming stripped 1 base from V and 7 bases from J, with 17 bases between. Germline assignment: CDR1 SGHTA and CDR2 FQGNSA. There are 17 residues in the CDR3. CDR3 in DNA: TGTGCCAGCAGCTTAGAAACCCAGGGAGGGGAAAATTCACCCCTCCACTTT. It encodes CASSLETQGGENSPLHF.

The CDR3: CASSQGLAGGAPRSLNEQFF. In nucleotides, the CDR3 is TGTGCCAGCAGCCAAGGACTAGCGGGGGGTGCCCCACGGTCTCTCAATGAGCAGTTCTTC. J is TRBJ2-1 and V is TRBV14; 13 positions agree with TRBD2. Germline assignment: CDR1 SGHDN and CDR2 FVKESK. V lost 1 base and J lost 6; bases outside the gene matches: 15. The CDR3 has 20 residues.

This chain uses TRBV7-6 with TRBJ2-1; perhaps TRBD1 as D (5 bases). In germline, CDR1 is SGHVS, CDR2 FNYEAQ. V was shortened by 0 bases and J by 6 bases, with 9 bases between the two germline ends. The CDR3 length is 14 residues. The CDR3 sequence is CASSLAGPTNEQFF. The CDR3, as DNA: TGTGCCAGCAGCTTAGCGGGGCCTACCAATGAGCAGTTCTTC.

DNA for the CDR3: TGTGCTAGTGGTCCCCCAATGAGTGGCAATCAGCCCCAGCATTTT. Its protein product is CASGPPMSGNQPQHF. The V gene is TRBV12-5, the J gene TRBJ1-5; D is unclear. CDR1 and CDR2 from the germline V gene are LGHNT and FRNRAP. This CDR3 region has 15 residues. The ends were cut back, 5 bases at V and 2 bases at J, with 13 bases in the middle. Full variable domain (outside the CDR3, taken from reference TRBV12-5 and TRBJ1-5): DARVTQTPRHKVTEMGQEVTMRCQPILGHNTVFWYRQTMMQGLELLAYFRNRAPLDDSGMPKDRFSAEMPDATLATLKIQPSEPRDSAVYFCASGPPMSGNQPQHFGDGTRLSIL.

The chain employs TRBV21-1 and TRBJ2-1; TRBD2 reflects the table's D call only, with no check against the DNA. TRBV21-1 is flagged as a pseudogene. This CDR3 is built from 15 residues. CDR3 in amino acids: CASSKHSLTHNEQFF. CDR3 bases: TGTGCCAGCAGCAAACATAGCCTCACCCACAATGAGCAGTTCTTC.

The V and J genes are TRBV5-8 and TRBJ1-2, with D tentatively TRBD1 (5 bases). CDR1 and CDR2 from the germline V gene are SGHTS and YDEGEE. V lost 1 base and J 8 bases, leaving 18 bases between the germline ends. The CDR3 loop spans 15 amino acids. CDR3 sequence reads: CASSLFPPTVDGYTF. The DNA for the CDR3 is TGTGCCAGCAGCTTGTTTCCCCCGACAGTGGACGGCTACACCTTC.

A few counts support this clone. This sequence joins TRBV10-3 and TRBJ1-1, with TRBD1 matching 7 bases. Trimming cost V 4 bases and J 1 base; bases outside gene matches: 15. The CDR3 runs 18 residues. Germline CDR1 is ENHRY and CDR2 is SYGVKD. This chain's CDR3 is CAISGRGPGGLANTEAFF. The DNA for the CDR3 is TGTGCCATCAGTGGTAGAGGGCCAGGGGGACTTGCGAACACTGAAGCTTTCTTT.

A single count supports this clone. This sequence joins TRBV9 and TRBJ2-7, with 11 bases that match TRBD1. The germline gives CDR1 SGDLS, CDR2 YYNGEE. The CDR3 has 17 residues. V was clipped by 3 bases and J by 3 bases; unmatched bases: 11. CDR3 nucleotides: TGTGCCAGCAGCGCTACAGCTTCCGGGACAGGGGGCTACGAGCAGTACTTC. Translated: CASSATASGTGGYEQYF.

J is TRBJ1-3 and V is TRBV5-1; TRBD1 aligns across 7 bases. The CDR3 spans 17 residues. V was pared by 1 base and J by 4 bases, with 11 bases of the junction left unmatched. Looked up from germline, CDR1 is SGHRS and CDR2 is YFSETQ. Here the CDR3 reads CASSLFPGTASGNTIYF. The CDR3 DNA reads TGCGCCAGCAGCTTGTTCCCCGGGACAGCGTCCGGAAACACCATATATTTT. Combining the CDR3 with reference TRBV5-1 and TRBJ1-3 gives the whole variable domain KAGVTQTPRYLIKTRGQQVTLSCSPISGHRSVSWYQQTPGQGLQFLFEYFSETQRNKGNFPGRFSGRQFSNSRSEMNVSTLELGDSALYLCASSLFPGTASGNTIYFGEGSWLTVV.

The gene calls are TRBV27 and TRBJ1-2, with 7 bases aligning to TRBD1. V shed 3 bases and J 4 bases; nucleotides not matched to a gene: 11. There are 16 residues in the CDR3. The germline V gene has CDR1 MNHEY and CDR2 SMNVEV (reference sequence). CDR3 protein: CASSFGFGRGSYGYTF. DNA of the CDR3: TGTGCCAGCAGTTTTGGATTTGGCAGGGGGTCCTATGGCTACACCTTC.

The chain recombines TRBV4-3 with TRBJ2-2, with 8 bases that match TRBD2. Germline values: CDR1 LGHNA, CDR2 YSLEER. The CDR3 has 18 amino acids. The trim removed 1 base at V and 3 bases at J, leaving 10 bases unmatched. In DNA form, the CDR3 reads TGCGCCAGCAGCCAAGGGGGGCGGCGGGGGGCTCACACCGGGGAGCTGTTTTTT. It is translated as CASSQGGRRGAHTGELFF.

The chain's CDR3 is CASVGGRSGNTGELFF. DNA of the CDR3: TGTGCCAGCGTCGGCGGGCGTTCGGGGAACACCGGGGAGCTGTTTTTT. J is TRBJ2-2 and V is TRBV2, with a weak D call TRBD2 (5 bases). The CDR3 consists of 16 residues. Deletions cut 8 bases from V and 1 base from J, with 17 bases between. Germline lookup yields CDR1 SNHLY and CDR2 FYNNEI.

As regards this clone: A read error may account for a junction end that differs from germline. The sample holds other DNA sequences that translate to the same CDR3. This chain uses TRBV5-1 with TRBJ1-6; D is ambiguous. The CDR3 runs to 15 residues. Germline assignment: CDR1 SGHRS and CDR2 YFSETQ. CDR3 sequence reads: CASSLELGYDSPLHF. The CDR3 DNA follows: TGCGCCAGCAGCTTGGAGTTGGGCTATGATTCACCCCTCCACTTT.

This sequence joins TRBV27 and TRBJ2-7; 8 bases fit TRBD2. From germline, CDR1 is MNHEY and CDR2 SMNVEV (reference sequence). This CDR3 has 15 residues. V lost 5 bases, J lost 3 bases, and 9 bases stayed unmatched. The CDR3 DNA sequence: TGTGCCAGCAGTCCCCGGGGGGGCGTTCACTACGAGCAGTACTTC. This codes for CASSPRGGVHYEQYF.

The gene calls are TRBV2 and TRBJ2-2, with 7 nucleotides matching TRBD1. V was clipped by 2 bases and J by 6 bases; unmatched bases: 9. Germline CDR1 SNHLY, CDR2 FYNNEI. This CDR3 comprises 16 residues. CDR3 DNA: TGTGCCAGCAGTGAAAGAGAGGGGGCGTTTGCCGGGGAGCTGTTTTTT. This sequence encodes CASSEREGAFAGELFF.

The V gene is TRBV5-6, the J gene TRBJ1-1; D gene ambiguous. The CDR3 has 16 residues. The V gene's germline CDR1 is SGHDT and CDR2 YYEEEE. V lost 0 bases, J lost 2 bases, and 14 bases lay in between. The CDR3 reads CASSLVVAGFNTEAFF. The CDR3 DNA sequence: TGTGCCAGCAGCTTGGTGGTGGCGGGTTTTAACACTGAAGCTTTCTTT.

This chain connects TRBV10-1 to TRBJ2-1; tentative D call: TRBD2 (5 bases). Germline lookup yields CDR1 WNHNN and CDR2 SYGVQD (reference sequence). V gave up 2 bases and J gave up 6 bases, with 17 bases separating them. CDR3 size: 16 residues. CDR3 residues: CASSERGLPLSNEQFF. CDR3 coding DNA: TGCGCCAGCAGTGAGAGAGGACTCCCATTGAGCAATGAGCAGTTCTTC.

This clone was seen a handful of times. The rearrangement links TRBV4-2 to TRBJ1-2; D might be TRBD1 (6 bases). Germline assignment: CDR1 LGHNA and CDR2 YNFKEQ. The CDR3 has 14 amino acids. Trimming left V 2 bases short and J 2 bases short, with 9 bases between. In nucleotides, the CDR3 is TGTGCCAGCAGCCAACGGGGGGCCAACTATGGCTACACCTTC. This encodes CASSQRGANYGYTF.